This T cell receptor (beta chain) was obtained from a study of shared clonotypes between healthy human individuals. Produced via immunoSEQ multiplex PCR; TCRdb's table is partial and in-frame only. The data show under 850,000 clones, roughly 72% seen once. Germline lookup yields CDR1 MNHEY and CDR2 SMNVEV (reference sequence). V dropped 2 bases and J dropped 3; count of bases not matched to a gene: 3. The length of the CDR3 is 15 residues. A few counts support this clone. The clonotype comes from a woman in her 30s in good health. Input material: memory CD4+ T cells sorted from blood. The subset was: CD45RA-negative fraction. The rearrangement uses TRBV27 and TRBJ2-2; 7 bases match TRBD2. The CDR3 loop is CASSLRGVDTGELFF. CDR3 coding DNA: TGTGCCAGCAGTTTACGGGGGGTAGACACCGGGGAGCTGTTTTTT.